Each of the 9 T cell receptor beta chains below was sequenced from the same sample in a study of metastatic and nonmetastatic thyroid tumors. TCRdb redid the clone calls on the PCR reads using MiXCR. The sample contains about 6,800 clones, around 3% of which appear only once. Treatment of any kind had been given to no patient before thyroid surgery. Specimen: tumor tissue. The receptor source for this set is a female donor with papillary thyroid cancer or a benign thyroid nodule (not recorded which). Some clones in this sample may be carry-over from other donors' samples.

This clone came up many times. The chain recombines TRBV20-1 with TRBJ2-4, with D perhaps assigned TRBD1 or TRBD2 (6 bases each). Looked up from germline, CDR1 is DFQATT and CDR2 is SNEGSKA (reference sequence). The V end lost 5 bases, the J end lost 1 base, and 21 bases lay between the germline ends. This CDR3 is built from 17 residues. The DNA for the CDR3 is TGCAGTGCTTCCTACAGGGCCCAAGCGGGTGCCAAAAACATTCAGTACTTC. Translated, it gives CSASYRAQAGAKNIQYF.

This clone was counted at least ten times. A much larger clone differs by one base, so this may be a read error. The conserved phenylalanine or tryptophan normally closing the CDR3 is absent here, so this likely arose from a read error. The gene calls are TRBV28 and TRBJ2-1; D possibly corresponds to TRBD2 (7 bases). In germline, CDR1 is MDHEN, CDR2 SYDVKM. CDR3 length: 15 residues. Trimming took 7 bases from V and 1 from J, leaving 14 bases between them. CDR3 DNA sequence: TGTGCCAGCACCCTGGGGAGGGGGTCCTACAATGAGCAGTTCGTC. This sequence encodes CASTLGRGSYNEQFV.

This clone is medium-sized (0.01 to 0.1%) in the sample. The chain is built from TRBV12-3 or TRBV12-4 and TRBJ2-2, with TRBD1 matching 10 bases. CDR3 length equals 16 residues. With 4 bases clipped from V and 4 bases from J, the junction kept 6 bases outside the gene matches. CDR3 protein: CASSSGTGVATGELFF. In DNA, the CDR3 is TGTGCCAGCAGTTCTGGGACAGGGGTCGCCACCGGGGAGCTGTTTTTT.

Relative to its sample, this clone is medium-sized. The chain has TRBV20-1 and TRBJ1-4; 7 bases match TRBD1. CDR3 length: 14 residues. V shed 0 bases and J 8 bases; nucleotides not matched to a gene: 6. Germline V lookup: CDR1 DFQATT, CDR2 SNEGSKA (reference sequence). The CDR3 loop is CSARDSQGGEKLFF. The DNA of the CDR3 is TGCAGTGCTAGAGATTCCCAGGGGGGGGAAAAACTGTTTTTT.

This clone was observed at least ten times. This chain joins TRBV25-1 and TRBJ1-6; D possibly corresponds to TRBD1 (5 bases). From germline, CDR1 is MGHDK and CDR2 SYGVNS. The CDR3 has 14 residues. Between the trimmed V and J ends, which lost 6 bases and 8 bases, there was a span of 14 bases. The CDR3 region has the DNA TGTGCCAGCAGGAAGGGGTTTCTAGATTCACCCCTCCACTTT. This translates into CASRKGFLDSPLHF. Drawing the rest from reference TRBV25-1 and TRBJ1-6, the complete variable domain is EADIYQTPRYLVIGTGKKITLECSQTMGHDKMYWYQQDPGMELHLIHYSYGVNSTEKGDLSSESTVSRIRTEHFPLTLESARPSHTSQYLCASRKGFLDSPLHFGNGTRLTVT.

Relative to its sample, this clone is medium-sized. Here the CDR3 reads CSARDMFDEQYF. The CDR3 DNA reads as TGCAGTGCTCGTGACATGTTCGACGAGCAGTACTTC. This chain links TRBV20-1 with TRBJ2-7; D unclear. The CDR3 has 12 amino acids. V was shortened by 5 bases and J by 5 bases, with 13 bases between the two germline ends. Looked up from germline, CDR1 is DFQATT and CDR2 is SNEGSKA (reference sequence).

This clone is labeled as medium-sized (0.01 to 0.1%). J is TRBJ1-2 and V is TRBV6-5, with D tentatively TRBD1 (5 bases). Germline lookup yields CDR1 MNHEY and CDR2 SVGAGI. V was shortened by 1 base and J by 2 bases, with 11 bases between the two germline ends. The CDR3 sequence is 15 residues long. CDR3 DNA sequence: TGTGCCAGCAGTTACTACAGAACAGGAAACTATGGCTACACCTTC. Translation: CASSYYRTGNYGYTF.

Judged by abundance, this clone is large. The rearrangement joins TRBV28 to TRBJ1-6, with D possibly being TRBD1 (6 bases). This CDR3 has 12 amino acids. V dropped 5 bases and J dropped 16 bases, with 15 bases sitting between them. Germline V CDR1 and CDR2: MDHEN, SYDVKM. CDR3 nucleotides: TGTGCCAGCAGTCTGCAGGGGCCGTGGCTCCACTTT. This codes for CASSLQGPWLHF.

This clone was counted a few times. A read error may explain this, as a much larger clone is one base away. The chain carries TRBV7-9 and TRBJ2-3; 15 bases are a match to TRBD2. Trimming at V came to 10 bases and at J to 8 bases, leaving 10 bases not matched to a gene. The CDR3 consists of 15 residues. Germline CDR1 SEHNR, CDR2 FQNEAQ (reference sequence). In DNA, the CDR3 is TGTGCCACCCCGGGACTAGCGGGAGGCATTGGTACGCAGTATTTT. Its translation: CATPGLAGGIGTQYF. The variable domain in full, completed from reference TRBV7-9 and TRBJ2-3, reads DTGVSQNPRHKITKRGQNVTFRCDPISEHNRLYWYRQTLGQGPEFLTYFQNEAQLEKSRLLSDRFSAERPKGSFSTLEIQRTEQGDSAMYLCATPGLAGGIGTQYFGPGTRLTVL.